These 5 T cell receptor beta chains share one sample of origin, sequenced in a study of HIV-infected patients and healthy controls. Alpha and beta constant-region primers primed reverse transcription of about 500 ng RNA. Separate chain-specific third strand synthesis with multiplexing indices produced the alpha and beta libraries. Via MiXCR, TCRdb re-called the 5' RACE reads, giving one row per CDR3 protein. The data hold about 5,500 distinct CDR3 sequences, with over 6.5% observed a single time. The repertoire came from unfractionated whole blood and reflected all unsorted peripheral T cells. Sequenced material: blood, taken before antiretroviral therapy. The origin of the receptors is an adult with HIV infection.

This clonotype appeared many times. The J gene is TRBJ2-1, the V gene TRBV5-1; D gene unclear. The V gene's germline CDR1 is SGHRS and CDR2 YFSETQ. The CDR3 covers 12 residues. V was pared by 2 bases and J by 6 bases, with 6 bases between. In nucleotides, the CDR3 is TGCGCCAGCAGCTTTAATCGCAATGAGCAGTTCTTC. Translation gives CASSFNRNEQFF.

This clonotype was recorded at least ten times. V gene TRBV18 combines with J gene TRBJ2-2; 8 positions agree with TRBD1. Germline V gene lookup returns CDR1 KGHSH and CDR2 LQKENI. The CDR3 spans 14 residues. The J segment lost 10 bases and the V segment lost 1 base, leaving 5 bases of the junction unmatched. CDR3 protein: CASSPLDRETELFF. The CDR3 bases are TGTGCCAGCTCACCACTGGACAGGGAAACGGAGCTGTTTTTT.

This clonotype occurred many times. The chain has TRBV5-6 and TRBJ1-1, with unresolved D. CDR1 and CDR2 (germline): SGHDT, YYEEEE. CDR3 length: 13 residues. With 0 bases removed from V and 6 bases from J, the gap between germline ends came to 9 bases. CDR3 loop: CASSLAVTSEAFF. CDR3 coding DNA: TGTGCCAGCAGCTTGGCCGTCACGTCTGAAGCTTTCTTT.

This clonotype is judged medium-sized. The chain recombines TRBV12-3 or TRBV12-4 with TRBJ1-5, with a tentative D call TRBD1 (5 bases). The ends were cut back, 3 bases at V and 5 bases at J, with 11 bases in the middle. This CDR3 has 14 amino acids. The CDR3 DNA sequence: TGTGCCAGCAGTTTTGGGGGGACGGATCAGCCCCAGCATTTT. This encodes CASSFGGTDQPQHF.

This clonotype was seen ten or more times. The chain uses TRBV7-9 and TRBJ1-5; D is unclear. Trimming took 5 bases from V and 5 from J, leaving 13 bases between them. Germline V CDR1 and CDR2: SEHNR, FQNEAQ (reference sequence). The CDR3 runs 14 residues. The CDR3 reads CASSPPGMHQPQHF. DNA of the CDR3: TGTGCCAGCAGCCCCCCAGGTATGCATCAGCCCCAGCATTTT.